Following are 10 T cell receptor beta chains from one sample sequenced in a study of graft-versus-host responses after intestinal transplantation. Method: immunoSEQ multiplex PCR; TCRdb's copy keeps in-frame clones and lacks some. There are 20,000 to 25,000 clones in the sample; about half occur only once, and around 0.81% lies in the top ten. The sample here was alloreactive CD4+ T cells from a mixed lymphocyte reaction culture, taken before intestinal transplant. Regarding subset: CFSE-low proliferating T cells sorted from approximately six-day pre-transplant mixed lymphocyte reaction (GvH or HvG direction). The receptors derive from a human patient who received an intestinal transplant.

This chain uses TRBV9 with TRBJ2-3; TRBD1 is a possible D gene (6 bases). The germline V gene encodes CDR1 SGDLS and CDR2 YYNGEE. V lost 3 bases to trimming and J lost 6 bases, with 20 bases between them. CDR3 length: 16 amino acids. CDR3 in amino acids: CASSALQGGGWDTQYF. The CDR3 DNA is TGTGCCAGCAGCGCGTTACAGGGTGGCGGGTGGGATACGCAGTATTTT.

The V and J genes are TRBV9 and TRBJ2-7; 7 nucleotides agree with TRBD2. The ends lost 4 bases at V and 2 bases at J; junction bases unmatched: 15. The germline CDR1 and CDR2 sequences are SGDLS and YYNGEE. CDR3 length equals 17 residues. The CDR3 DNA is TGTGCCAGCAGCCTAAGCCCCAGGCCGGCGGGGGCCTACGAGCAGTACTTC. Translating gives CASSLSPRPAGAYEQYF.

The genes are TRBV18 and TRBJ2-1, with 7 bases fitting TRBD2. Trimming cost V 3 bases and J 8 bases; bases outside gene matches: 7. The CDR3 sequence is 14 residues long. Looked up from germline, CDR1 is KGHSH and CDR2 is LQKENI. Here the CDR3 DNA reads TGTGCCAGCTCACCGGCAAAAGCGGGGTATGAGCAGTTCTTC. As protein: CASSPAKAGYEQFF.

The chain joins TRBV5-1 to TRBJ2-5; possibly TRBD1 for D (6 bases). This CDR3 comprises 14 residues. Trimming removed 5 bases at V and 2 bases at J, with 13 bases between. Looked up from germline, CDR1 is SGHRS and CDR2 is YFSETQ. The chain's CDR3 is CASSPDRSQETQYF. The CDR3 nucleotides read TGCGCCAGCAGTCCCGACAGGTCACAAGAGACCCAGTACTTC.

This clone was counted between two and nine times. J is TRBJ2-3 and V is TRBV7-9; D is perhaps TRBD2 (5 bases). The V and J ends lost 7 bases and 8 bases respectively, with 19 bases between them. The germline V gene has CDR1 SEHNR and CDR2 FQNEAQ (reference sequence). The length of the CDR3 is 14 residues. CDR3 sequence reads: CASTKSGSTGTQYF. CDR3 nucleotides: TGTGCCAGCACCAAGTCGGGATCCACCGGTACGCAGTATTTT.

The chain links TRBV29-1 to TRBJ2-5, with 15 bases identical to TRBD2. V lost 1 base and J lost 2; bases outside the gene matches: 5. There are 17 residues in the CDR3. Germline loops: CDR1 SQVTM, CDR2 ANQGSEA. For the CDR3, the DNA is TGCAGCGTTGAAGGGGGGACTAGCGGGGGGCCTCAAGAGACCCAGTACTTC. Translated, it gives CSVEGGTSGGPQETQYF.

V and J are TRBV5-1 and TRBJ2-5, with a weak D call TRBD2 (5 bases). This CDR3 comprises 15 residues. CDR1 is SGHRS, CDR2 YFSETQ, per germline. V lost 3 bases to trimming and J lost 0 bases, with 12 bases between them. For the CDR3, the DNA is TGCGCCAGCAGCTCCTCTTCGGGGTACCAAGAGACCCAGTACTTC. Protein: CASSSSSGYQETQYF.

This chain uses TRBV6-5 with TRBJ1-4, with TRBD1 identical over 8 bases. V dropped 6 bases and J dropped 6; count of bases not matched to a gene: 6. The CDR3 covers 14 residues. Germline CDR1 and CDR2: MNHEY and SVGAGI. The CDR3 nucleotides read TGTGCCAGCAGCCGGACAGGGCCTTATGAAAAACTGTTTTTT. Translation: CASSRTGPYEKLFF.

This chain joins TRBV7-8 and TRBJ2-4; 12 positions match TRBD2. This CDR3 has 17 residues. Germline V CDR1 and CDR2: SGHVS, FQNEAQ. V dropped 8 bases and J dropped 7; count of bases not matched to a gene: 15. The CDR3 protein is CASPGRLAGGKWNIQYF. The CDR3 bases are TGTGCCAGCCCCGGGCGCCTAGCGGGGGGGAAGTGGAACATTCAGTACTTC.

V and J are TRBV6-5 and TRBJ2-5; 11 positions agree with TRBD2. The CDR3 sequence is 15 residues long. Germline CDR1 is MNHEY and CDR2 is SVGAGI. With V trimmed by 4 bases and J by 5 bases, 6 bases remained unmatched. The CDR3 reads CASSSTSGGWETQYF. In nucleotides, the CDR3 is TGTGCCAGCAGTTCAACTAGCGGGGGTTGGGAGACCCAGTACTTC.